The entry below describes one TCR beta chain. The data originate from a study of T cell clones after liver transplantation. Study-level information: Apart from a few HCV-positive recipients, transplants were for non-autoimmune, non-viral reasons.

Unstimulated PBMCs were sorted into CD3+CD4+ and CD3+CD8+ populations. V lost 4 bases, J lost 2 bases, and 10 bases lay in between. Germline-derived CDR1 and CDR2 are WNHNN and SYGVQD (reference sequence). The CDR3 contains 14 residues. Generated by immunoSEQ multiplex PCR, the TCRdb table keeps only in-frame clones and is missing some. The data hold nearly 45,000 clones, with roughly 84% observed a single time. The TCR was taken from a human patient who received a liver transplant. The graft donor may have contributed some T cells. This specimen was CD4+ T cells from blood, taken 24 months after liver transplant. The chain joins TRBV10-1 to TRBJ2-3, with no clear D. CDR3 amino acids: CASSGVGITDTQYF. CDR3 nucleotides: TGCGCCAGCAGTGGGGTAGGGATCACAGATACGCAGTATTTT.